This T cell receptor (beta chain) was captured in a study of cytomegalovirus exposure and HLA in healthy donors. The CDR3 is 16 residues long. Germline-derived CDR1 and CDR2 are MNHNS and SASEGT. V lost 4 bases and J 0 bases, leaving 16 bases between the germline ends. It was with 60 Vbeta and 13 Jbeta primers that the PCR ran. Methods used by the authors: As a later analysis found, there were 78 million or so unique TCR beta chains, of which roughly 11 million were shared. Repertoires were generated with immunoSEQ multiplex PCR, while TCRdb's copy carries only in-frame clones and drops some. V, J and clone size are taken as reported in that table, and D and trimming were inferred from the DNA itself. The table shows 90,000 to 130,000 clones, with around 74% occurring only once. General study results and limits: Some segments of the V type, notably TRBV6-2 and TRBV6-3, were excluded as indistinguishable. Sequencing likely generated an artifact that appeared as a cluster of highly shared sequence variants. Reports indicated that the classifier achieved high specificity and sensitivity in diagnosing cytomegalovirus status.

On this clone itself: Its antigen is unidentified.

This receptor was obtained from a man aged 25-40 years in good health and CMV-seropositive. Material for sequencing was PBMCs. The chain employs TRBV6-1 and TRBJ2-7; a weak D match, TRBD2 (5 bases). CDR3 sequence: CASSGTEGQSSYEQYF. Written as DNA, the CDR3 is TGTGCCAGCAGTGGCACAGAGGGCCAGAGCTCCTACGAGCAGTACTTC.